The 9 T cell receptor beta chains below all came from one sample that was sequenced in a study of T-cell reconstitution after alpha-beta-depleted transplantation in children. Preparation of the TCRbeta library was carried out with unique molecular identifiers. TCRdb reprocessed the PCR reads with MiXCR, giving one entry per CDR3 protein. The repertoire holds around 130,000 distinct CDR3 sequences, about 9.5% seen once, with approximately 25% in the top ten. This sample comprised PBMCs, mostly from graft donor cells, obtained 180 days after TCRalphabeta/CD19-depleted stem cell transplant. The receptors come from a girl under two years old who had a stem cell transplant for combined immunodeficiency, so the T cells may come from the graft donor.

This clonotype has only a few counts. The V call is TRBV20-1, the J call TRBJ2-1, with 10 bases lining up with TRBD1. Germline lookup yields CDR1 DFQATT and CDR2 SNEGSKA (reference sequence). CDR3 length equals 17 residues. The J segment lost 9 bases and the V segment lost 0 bases, leaving 14 bases of the junction unmatched. The CDR3 sequence is CSARDRVGGQGSPEQFF. The CDR3 DNA follows: TGCAGTGCTAGAGATCGGGTCGGGGGACAGGGGTCTCCTGAGCAGTTCTTC.

The chain uses TRBV7-3 and TRBJ2-1; D is ambiguous. The ends were cut back, 1 base at V and 9 bases at J, with 10 bases in the middle. Per germline, CDR1 SGHTA and CDR2 FQGTGA. CDR3 length equals 13 residues. DNA of the CDR3: TGTGCCAGCAGCTTAATCGGTATCAGTGAGCAGTTCTTC. Its translation: CASSLIGISEQFF.

This clonotype was detected only a few times. The CDR3 is CSVCPGTGRGETQYF. The CDR3 bases are TGCAGCGTTTGTCCCGGGACAGGGAGAGGTGAGACCCAGTACTTC. The chain joins TRBV29-1 to TRBJ2-5; 9 bases are a match to TRBD1. This CDR3 has 15 residues. Losses at the gene ends were 5 bases for V and 5 bases for J; bases not matched to a gene: 12. Germline V gene sequence: CDR1 SQVTM, CDR2 ANQGSEA.

This clonotype was seen at least ten times. The CDR3 nucleotides read TGTGCCATCAGTGAGCTGGGACTAGCGGGAGTAGAGACCCAGTACTTC. Translation: CAISELGLAGVETQYF. The chain carries TRBV10-3 and TRBJ2-5; 14 bases align to TRBD2. V dropped 2 bases and J dropped 4; count of bases not matched to a gene: 3. The CDR3 sequence is 16 residues long. CDR1 is ENHRY, CDR2 SYGVKD, per germline.

This clonotype was counted a few times. The chain carries TRBV7-7 and TRBJ2-7; 13 bases agree with TRBD2. With V trimmed by 4 bases and J by 5 bases, 5 bases remained unmatched. From germline, CDR1 is SSHAT and CDR2 FNYEAQ (reference sequence). This CDR3 region has 15 residues. CDR3 bases: TGTGCCAGCAGCTCCGGACTAGCGGGAGCAAACGAGCAGTACTTC. It translates to CASSSGLAGANEQYF.

This clonotype appeared many times. This chain connects TRBV9 to TRBJ2-3, with 10 bases lining up with TRBD2. The CDR3 runs to 16 residues. Germline lookup yields CDR1 SGDLS and CDR2 YYNGEE. The ends lost 3 bases at V and 5 bases at J; junction bases unmatched: 9. The CDR3 nucleotides read TGTGCCAGCAGCGCCTTTAGCGGGGGGCGTGTAGATACGCAGTATTTT. It yields the protein CASSAFSGGRVDTQYF.

The gene calls are TRBV30 and TRBJ2-3; TRBD2 aligns across 8 bases. Losses at the gene ends were 8 bases for V and 6 bases for J; bases not matched to a gene: 10. Per germline, CDR1 GTSNPN and CDR2 SVGIG (reference sequence). There are 13 residues in the CDR3. CDR3 coding DNA: TGTGCCCGGAACAGCGGGGGAACTGATACGCAGTATTTT. Translated: CARNSGGTDTQYF.

The chain recombines TRBV20-1 with TRBJ2-7; D is undetermined. The CDR3 sequence is 13 residues long. Germline V gene lookup returns CDR1 DFQATT and CDR2 SNEGSKA (reference sequence). Trimming took 2 bases from V and 0 from J, leaving 8 bases between them. CDR3 in amino acids: CSARLPNSYEQYF. CDR3 DNA: TGCAGTGCTAGATTGCCTAACTCCTACGAGCAGTACTTC.

This clonotype was counted at least ten times. This chain uses TRBV11-2 with TRBJ2-1, with 10 bases fitting TRBD1. The CDR3 runs 14 residues. V gave up 1 base and J gave up 7 bases; unmatched junction bases: 1. Germline V lookup: CDR1 SGHAT, CDR2 FQNNGV. The CDR3 sequence: CASSLVGQGNEQFF. CDR3 nucleotide sequence: TGTGCCAGCAGCTTAGTGGGACAGGGGAATGAGCAGTTCTTC.